These 31 T cell receptor beta chains originate from one sample sequenced in a study of T cell responses to AZD1222 COVID-19 vaccine. The method was immunoSEQ multiplex PCR; TCRdb's version includes in-frame clones alone and lacks a portion of them. The repertoire has about 84,000 clones, 90% to 95% of them found once; the top ten carry approximately 10%. The sequencing here drew on peripheral blood, taken 28 days after the second AZD1222 dose. These receptors originate from an adult who received the AZD1222 COVID-19 vaccine.

The CDR3 loop is CASSAGGTEAFF. As DNA, the CDR3 is TGCGCCAGCAGTGCAGGGGGCACTGAAGCTTTCTTT. This chain connects TRBV10-1 to TRBJ1-1, with 7 bases lining up with TRBD1. CDR1 WNHNN and CDR2 SYGVQD come from the germline V gene (reference sequence). This CDR3 comprises 12 residues. V lost 4 bases, J lost 4 bases, and 0 bases stayed unmatched.

This chain joins TRBV12-3 or TRBV12-4 and TRBJ1-2; D ambiguous. The V gene lost 6 bases and the J gene lost 7 bases, with 15 bases spanning the gap. CDR3 length: 13 residues. Here the CDR3 DNA reads TGTGCCAGCAGCTCAGTCTCGGGGTCTGGCTACACCTTC. Encoded protein: CASSSVSGSGYTF.

This clone was observed a single time. The chain carries TRBV11-2 and TRBJ2-1; 9 bases are a match to TRBD2. From germline, CDR1 is SGHAT and CDR2 FQNNGV. With 6 bases clipped from V and 8 bases from J, the junction kept 8 bases outside the gene matches. The CDR3 extends over 14 amino acids. The CDR3 reads CASRGGTSPYEQFF. CDR3 DNA sequence: TGTGCCAGCAGGGGTGGGACTAGCCCCTATGAGCAGTTCTTC.

The chain carries TRBV3-1 (or the pseudogene TRBV3-2) and TRBJ1-2; D is unclear. Trimming removed 4 bases at V and 0 bases at J, with 18 bases between. The germline V gene encodes CDR1 LGHDT and CDR2 YNNKEL (reference sequence). This CDR3 region has 17 residues. CDR3 region: CASSRKGQAPSNYGYTF. CDR3 coding DNA: TGTGCCAGCAGCCGCAAGGGCCAAGCCCCATCTAACTATGGCTACACCTTC.

The rearrangement joins TRBV30 to TRBJ1-2; D not certain. CDR3 length: 13 residues. V was pared by 4 bases and J by 4 bases, with 13 bases between. CDR1 is GTSNPN, CDR2 SVGIG, per germline (reference sequence). The CDR3 DNA reads as TGTGCCTGGATCTCGGCCAGCGTCTATGGCTACACCTTC. The encoded protein is CAWISASVYGYTF.

The chain couples TRBV13 to TRBJ2-1; a possible D gene is TRBD2 (7 bases). Deletions cut 5 bases from V and 3 bases from J, with 20 bases between. This CDR3 region has 17 residues. Per the germline V gene, CDR1 is PRHDT and CDR2 is FYEKMQ (reference sequence). CDR3 protein: CASSGGGPSRFYNEQFF. CDR3 DNA: TGTGCCAGCAGCGGGGGGGGGCCCTCACGCTTCTACAATGAGCAGTTCTTC.

The CDR3 sequence: CASSSPFSKGTGELFF. CDR3 DNA: TGTGCCAGCAGCTCCCCTTTTTCCAAGGGCACCGGGGAGCTGTTTTTT. This chain links TRBV7-6 with TRBJ2-2; D not resolved. Germline loops: CDR1 SGHVS, CDR2 FNYEAQ. This CDR3 is 16 amino acids long. Trimming cost V 4 bases and J 4 bases, with 16 bases left between them. The full variable domain, rest sourced from reference TRBV7-6 and TRBJ2-2, is GAGVSQSPRYKVTKRGQDVALRCDPISGHVSLYWYRQALGQGPEFLTYFNYEAQQDKSGLPNDRFSAERPEGSISTLTIQRTEQRDSAMYRCASSSPFSKGTGELFFGEGSRLTVL.

V gene TRBV5-6 combines with J gene TRBJ1-3; D is ambiguous. Germline V gene sequence: CDR1 SGHDT, CDR2 YYEEEE. There are 16 residues in the CDR3. Trimming left V 0 bases short and J 1 base short, with 11 bases between. This CDR3 is CASSLVAGGSGNTIYF. In DNA form, the CDR3 reads TGTGCCAGCAGCTTGGTGGCCGGCGGATCTGGAAACACCATATATTTT.

The V and J genes are TRBV28 and TRBJ1-3; no clear D. V dropped 7 bases and J dropped 0 bases, with 7 bases sitting between them. Germline CDR1 is MDHEN and CDR2 is SYDVKM. The CDR3 is 13 residues long. The CDR3 spells CASMQYSGNTIYF. The CDR3 nucleotides are TGTGCCAGCATGCAATACTCTGGAAACACCATATATTTT.

The V gene is TRBV7-3, the J gene TRBJ2-1; maybe TRBD2 (6 bases). Germline V lookup: CDR1 SGHTA, CDR2 FQGTGA. The CDR3 consists of 17 residues. V lost 3 bases and J lost 4, with 19 bases in between. The CDR3, as DNA: TGTGCCAGCAGCTTCCCTCGTCCGGGACTGGGGTACAATGAGCAGTTCTTC. This sequence encodes CASSFPRPGLGYNEQFF.

The chain recombines TRBV5-1 with TRBJ2-7; 10 bases line up with TRBD1. V lost 3 bases and J lost 5; bases outside the gene matches: 8. The CDR3 is 15 residues long. CDR1 and CDR2 (germline): SGHRS, YFSETQ. This chain's CDR3 is CASSSRDRGRDEQYF. DNA for the CDR3: TGCGCCAGCAGCTCCAGGGACAGGGGCAGAGACGAGCAGTACTTC.

The chain carries TRBV28 and TRBJ2-7; the match to TRBD2 covers 7 bases. Germline CDR1 is MDHEN and CDR2 is SYDVKM. The ends lost 6 bases at V and 5 bases at J; junction bases unmatched: 13. The CDR3 extends over 15 amino acids. The chain's CDR3 is CASRPLGGGSDEQYF. CDR3 bases: TGTGCCAGCAGGCCCTTGGGGGGAGGGTCCGACGAGCAGTACTTC.

V usage is TRBV7-3 and J usage is TRBJ2-5; D is perhaps TRBD1 or TRBD2 (5 bases each). CDR1 and CDR2 (germline): SGHTA, FQGTGA. Trimming pared 0 bases from V and 4 bases from J, leaving 15 bases between. The CDR3 consists of 16 residues. The CDR3 sequence: CASSLTERQRGETQYF. In DNA, the CDR3 is TGTGCCAGCAGCTTAACGGAGCGGCAGAGGGGAGAGACCCAGTACTTC.

The genes are TRBV9 and TRBJ1-2; possible D gene TRBD1, 6 bases. The length of the CDR3 is 14 residues. In germline, CDR1 is SGDLS, CDR2 YYNGEE. The V end was cut by 4 bases, the J end by 0 bases, with 10 bases between. The CDR3 DNA is TGTGCCAGCAGCCCGAGACAGGCTAACTATGGCTACACCTTC. Its protein product is CASSPRQANYGYTF. The variable domain in full, with the rest retrieved from reference TRBV9 and TRBJ1-2, is DSGVTQTPKHLITATGQRVTLRCSPRSGDLSVYWYQQSLDQGLQFLIQYYNGEERAKGNILERFSAQQFPDLHSELNLSSLELGDSALYFCASSPRQANYGYTFGSGTRLTVV.

This chain links TRBV6-4 with TRBJ2-1; tentatively, D is TRBD1 (7 bases). Looked up from germline, CDR1 is MRHNA and CDR2 is SNTAGT. The length of the CDR3 is 15 residues. Trimming shortened V by 6 bases and J by 0 bases, and 12 bases separated the two germline ends. Written as DNA, the CDR3 is TGTGCCAGCAGCGCGCGGGACAGCTCCTACAATGAGCAGTTCTTC. Encoded protein: CASSARDSSYNEQFF.

CDR3 bases: TGCGCCAGCCGGAGGGGGCTGGAGGAAAAACTGTTTTTT. Translation: CASRRGLEEKLFF. V gene TRBV5-1 combines with J gene TRBJ1-4; TRBD1 agrees at 7 bases. Germline V lookup: CDR1 SGHRS, CDR2 YFSETQ. CDR3 length equals 13 residues. Trimming cost V 7 bases and J 8 bases; bases outside gene matches: 8.

V and J are TRBV29-1 and TRBJ2-3; possible D gene TRBD1, 6 bases. Trimming removed 7 bases from V and 2 bases from J, with 16 bases in between. Per the germline V gene, CDR1 is SQVTM and CDR2 is ANQGSEA. This CDR3 comprises 14 residues. Here the CDR3 reads CSGADRYATDTQYF. Written as DNA, the CDR3 is TGCAGCGGCGCAGACAGGTATGCCACAGATACGCAGTATTTT.

The rearrangement uses TRBV6-1 and TRBJ1-2; D remains ambiguous. V lost 2 bases to trimming and J lost 4 bases, with 14 bases between them. This CDR3 has 15 residues. Germline loops: CDR1 MNHNS, CDR2 SASEGT. The CDR3 protein is CASSETYLLSYGYTF. The CDR3 DNA reads as TGTGCCAGCAGTGAAACCTATCTTCTCAGCTATGGCTACACCTTC.

The rearrangement links TRBV29-1 to TRBJ2-7; TRBD1 might be the D (6 bases). Germline V gene sequence: CDR1 SQVTM, CDR2 ANQGSEA. The germline V and J ends were trimmed by 0 bases and 2 bases, with 8 bases remaining between them. The CDR3 spans 13 residues. The CDR3 nucleotides read TGCAGCGTTGAAGATCCAGGGGCCTACGAGCAGTACTTC. Its protein product is CSVEDPGAYEQYF.

This clone was seen once. The chain employs TRBV18 and TRBJ1-2; no clear D. The CDR3 consists of 13 residues. Germline lookup yields CDR1 KGHSH and CDR2 LQKENI. With 2 bases removed from V and 2 bases from J, the gap between germline ends came to 6 bases. The CDR3 spells CASSPDINYGYTF. CDR3 sequence (DNA): TGTGCCAGCTCACCAGACATAAACTATGGCTACACCTTC.

This chain uses TRBV2 with TRBJ1-1; D gene uncertain. Trimming took 1 base from V and 3 from J, leaving 6 bases between them. In germline, CDR1 is SNHLY, CDR2 FYNNEI. The CDR3 is made up of 13 amino acids. The chain's CDR3 is CASSEGIDTEAFF. As DNA, the CDR3 is TGTGCCAGCAGTGAAGGGATTGACACTGAAGCTTTCTTT. Full variable domain (remainder filled in from reference TRBV2 and TRBJ1-1): EPEVTQTPSHQVTQMGQEVILRCVPISNHLYFYWYRQILGQKVEFLVSFYNNEISEKSEIFDDQFSVERPDGSNFTLKIRSTKLEDSAMYFCASSEGIDTEAFFGQGTRLTVV.

This chain links TRBV27 with TRBJ1-6; D unresolved. CDR1 and CDR2 (germline): MNHEY, SMNVEV (reference sequence). V lost 4 bases and J 10 bases, leaving 17 bases between the germline ends. The CDR3 is made up of 15 amino acids. The CDR3 protein is CASSYSRAQRSPLHF. The CDR3 nucleotides are TGTGCCAGCAGTTATTCACGGGCCCAGAGGTCACCCCTCCACTTT.

This chain connects TRBV28 to TRBJ2-7; TRBD1 agrees at 7 bases. Trimming took 6 bases from V and 0 from J; bases not matched to a gene: 8. The CDR3 length is 15 residues. CDR1 is MDHEN, CDR2 SYDVKM, per germline. The CDR3 region is CASSPGQASSYEQYF. CDR3 DNA: TGTGCCAGCAGCCCTGGACAGGCATCCTCCTACGAGCAGTACTTC. The full variable domain, in which reference TRBV28 and TRBJ2-7 provide the parts outside the CDR3, is DVKVTQSSRYLVKRTGEKVFLECVQDMDHENMFWYRQDPGLGLRLIYFSYDVKMKEKGDIPEGYSVSREKKERFSLILESASTNQTSMYLCASSPGQASSYEQYFGPGTRLTVT.

The J gene is TRBJ2-7, the V gene TRBV11-2, with D tentatively TRBD1 (6 bases). This CDR3 region has 15 residues. Looked up from germline, CDR1 is SGHAT and CDR2 is FQNNGV. V was shortened by 3 bases and J by 3 bases, with 15 bases between the two germline ends. The CDR3 DNA sequence: TGTGCCAGCAGCTTCGGTTCAGGGGTTATCTACGAGCAGTACTTC. The encoded protein is CASSFGSGVIYEQYF.

V gene TRBV5-1 combines with J gene TRBJ2-2; D remains unclear. The CDR3 runs 15 residues. V was clipped by 0 bases and J by 1 base, with 7 bases between them. Germline V gene data show CDR1 as SGHRS and CDR2 as YFSETQ. CDR3 sequence: CASSLGARNTGELFF. The CDR3 coding sequence is TGCGCCAGCAGCTTGGGGGCTCGGAACACCGGGGAGCTGTTTTTT.

The chain couples TRBV7-9 to TRBJ1-2, with 8 bases lining up with TRBD1. This CDR3 is built from 12 residues. V lost 10 bases to trimming and J lost 1 base; unmatched junction nucleotides: 2. The germline CDR1 and CDR2 sequences are SEHNR and FQNEAQ (reference sequence). CDR3 nucleotides: TGTGCCACCGACAGGGGTAACTATGGCTACACCTTC. The encoded protein is CATDRGNYGYTF.

The chain links TRBV9 to TRBJ2-1, with 8 bases that match TRBD2. V lost 7 bases to trimming and J lost 4 bases; unmatched junction nucleotides: 4. Germline CDR1 and CDR2: SGDLS and YYNGEE. This CDR3 spans 13 amino acids. CDR3 residues: CASGTGGYNEQFF. The CDR3 bases are TGTGCCAGCGGGACGGGGGGGTACAATGAGCAGTTCTTC. The variable domain in full, completed from reference TRBV9 and TRBJ2-1, reads DSGVTQTPKHLITATGQRVTLRCSPRSGDLSVYWYQQSLDQGLQFLIQYYNGEERAKGNILERFSAQQFPDLHSELNLSSLELGDSALYFCASGTGGYNEQFFGPGTRLTVL.

V is TRBV9 and J is TRBJ2-1, with D possibly being TRBD2 (6 bases). The CDR3 contains 17 residues. Germline lookup yields CDR1 SGDLS and CDR2 YYNGEE. The ends were cut back, 0 bases at V and 0 bases at J, with 13 bases in the middle. The CDR3 reads CASSVALAGLSYNEQFF. DNA for the CDR3: TGTGCCAGCAGCGTAGCTTTGGCGGGGCTCTCCTACAATGAGCAGTTCTTC.

The rearrangement links TRBV6-5 to TRBJ2-2; D unclear. The germline CDR1 and CDR2 sequences are MNHEY and SVGAGI. This CDR3 has 14 residues. V lost 6 bases, J lost 1 base, and 9 bases lay in between. As DNA, the CDR3 is TGTGCCAGCAGGGGTTTACAGAACACCGGGGAGCTGTTTTTT. Protein sequence: CASRGLQNTGELFF.

The V call is TRBV6-5, the J call TRBJ1-3; no clear D. The V end lost 2 bases, the J end lost 0 bases, and 11 bases lay between the germline ends. From germline, CDR1 is MNHEY and CDR2 SVGAGI. The CDR3 is 16 amino acids. The CDR3 sequence: CASSYGGGFSGNTIYF. As DNA, the CDR3 is TGTGCCAGCAGTTACGGTGGCGGTTTCTCTGGAAACACCATATATTTT.

J is TRBJ2-4 and V is TRBV18; weak D call: TRBD2 (6 bases). The germline gives CDR1 KGHSH, CDR2 LQKENI. Between the trimmed V and J ends, which lost 2 bases and 3 bases, there was a span of 17 bases. The CDR3 loop spans 17 amino acids. This CDR3 reads CASSPELALLVKNIQYF. The CDR3 bases are TGTGCCAGCTCACCAGAGCTAGCGCTTTTGGTCAAAAACATTCAGTACTTC.